Below are 2 T cell receptor beta chains sequenced from a single sample in a study of regulatory T cells in long-lasting Graves disease. The TCR beta library used iRepertoire HTBI primers with Arm-PCR amplification of CDR3. Using its own MiXCR run on the multiplex PCR reads, TCRdb lists one record per CDR3 protein. The sample shows some 500,000 distinct CDR3 sequences, roughly 14% of them seen only once. Time point given: newly diagnosed GD, antithyroid drugs for less than 3 months. From RNA extracted from PBMCs, the TCR library was made. These data were also reused for a study on T cells in Graves' hyperthyroidism and ophthalmopathy.

The input for sequencing was peripheral blood mononuclear cells (PBMCs), taken at new diagnosis, from a patient treated with antithyroid drugs. Receptors originate from a man aged 30 to 39 with Graves disease.

The rearrangement uses TRBV7-6 and TRBJ2-2; no clear D gene. The CDR3 length is 15 residues. With 5 bases removed from V and 0 bases from J, the gap between germline ends came to 10 bases. CDR1 is SGHVS and CDR2 is FNYEAQ in the germline V gene. The CDR3 region has the DNA TGTGCCAGCAGCCGACAAGCCACGAACACCGGGGAGCTGTTTTTT. Translating it yields CASSRQATNTGELFF.

This chain uses TRBV27 with TRBJ1-6; D not certain. Germline CDR1 MNHEY, CDR2 SMNVEV (reference sequence). The CDR3 consists of 16 residues. Trimming shortened V by 0 bases and J by 3 bases, and 9 bases separated the two germline ends. The CDR3 DNA follows: TGTGCCAGCAGTTTATCAAGGCAGGACTATAATTCACCCCTCCACTTT. It codes for CASSLSRQDYNSPLHF.